The 26 T cell receptor beta chains presented below share a single source sample, sequenced in a study of PD-1 blockade in classical Hodgkin lymphoma. Every single patient, without exception, relapsed after autologous stem cell transplantation, and brentuximab vedotin exposure varied. Profiled with immunoSEQ multiplex PCR; TCRdb holds only in-frame clones, not every one. Seen here are 40,000 to 45,000 clones, roughly three quarters observed once, and the top ten hold 2.8%. The sample here was peripheral blood mononuclear cells (PBMCs), taken before the second cycle of nivolumab. These receptors came from a human donor with classical Hodgkin lymphoma.

The J gene is TRBJ2-6, the V gene TRBV9, with TRBD1 as a possible D gene (5 bases). Germline assignment: CDR1 SGDLS and CDR2 YYNGEE. Trimming shortened V by 3 bases and J by 2 bases, and 9 bases separated the two germline ends. This CDR3 is built from 15 residues. The CDR3 loop reads CASSARTTGANVLTF. CDR3 DNA: TGTGCCAGCAGCGCGCGGACAACTGGGGCCAACGTCCTGACTTTC. Together with reference TRBV9 and TRBJ2-6, the CDR3 gives the full variable domain: DSGVTQTPKHLITATGQRVTLRCSPRSGDLSVYWYQQSLDQGLQFLIQYYNGEERAKGNILERFSAQQFPDLHSELNLSSLELGDSALYFCASSARTTGANVLTFGAGSRLTVL.

This chain connects TRBV5-8 to TRBJ2-5; D possibly corresponds to TRBD2 (7 bases). This CDR3 comprises 16 residues. Germline CDR1 is SGHTS and CDR2 is YDEGEE. V gave up 3 bases and J gave up 5 bases, with 20 bases separating them. The chain's CDR3 is CASSSQSGGPGETQYF. The CDR3 nucleotides are TGTGCCAGCAGCTCGCAGTCCGGGGGGCCGGGGGAGACCCAGTACTTC.

J is TRBJ1-4 and V is TRBV5-5; the D is unclear. This CDR3 is 13 amino acids long. Deletions cut 2 bases from V and 6 bases from J, with 8 bases between. Germline values: CDR1 SGHKS, CDR2 YYEKEE (reference sequence). The CDR3: CASSFRGDEKLFF. The DNA of the CDR3 is TGTGCCAGCAGCTTTCGGGGAGATGAAAAACTGTTTTTT.

This chain links TRBV29-1 with TRBJ1-1; D uncertain. The CDR3 has 12 amino acids. The germline V gene encodes CDR1 SQVTM and CDR2 ANQGSEA. Trimming stripped 1 base from V and 11 bases from J, with 14 bases between. The DNA for the CDR3 is TGCAGCGTTGAAGCATGGGAATACAAGGCTTTCTTT. It translates to CSVEAWEYKAFF.

V gene TRBV5-1 combines with J gene TRBJ2-7, with 7 nucleotides matching TRBD1. V lost 4 bases, J lost 0 bases, and 7 bases stayed unmatched. The germline gives CDR1 SGHRS, CDR2 YFSETQ. This CDR3 has 15 amino acids. The CDR3 protein is CASSRLTGTSYEQYF. The CDR3 DNA is TGCGCCAGCAGCCGGCTGACAGGGACCTCCTACGAGCAGTACTTC.

This chain connects TRBV7-9 to TRBJ1-1; 7 nucleotides line up with TRBD1. Germline V gives CDR1 SEHNR, CDR2 FQNEAQ (reference sequence). CDR3 length equals 12 residues. Germline trimming cut 7 bases from V and 6 bases from J; bases unmatched to any gene: 5. This chain's CDR3 is CASIDRAPEAFF. The CDR3 coding sequence is TGTGCCAGCATCGACAGGGCCCCTGAAGCTTTCTTT.

This chain uses TRBV19 with TRBJ1-5, with unresolved D. This CDR3 spans 14 amino acids. Germline V gene sequence: CDR1 LNHDA, CDR2 SQIVND (reference sequence). V shed 11 bases and J shed 6 bases, with 20 bases lying between them. CDR3 protein: CAATGPQSSQPQHF. CDR3 DNA: TGTGCCGCTACTGGCCCCCAGAGTAGTCAGCCCCAGCATTTT.

The V call is TRBV9, the J call TRBJ2-1, with TRBD2 identical over 11 bases. V dropped 3 bases and J dropped 8; count of bases not matched to a gene: 10. CDR1 SGDLS and CDR2 YYNGEE come from the germline V gene. The CDR3 extends over 16 amino acids. CDR3 DNA: TGTGCCAGCAGCGCAGATAGCGGGAGGGCCGAGGATGAGCAGTTCTTC. This translates into CASSADSGRAEDEQFF.

J is TRBJ2-2 and V is TRBV6-5, with D hard to call. CDR1 and CDR2 from the germline V gene are MNHEY and SVGAGI. Trimming stripped 4 bases from V and 2 bases from J, with 8 bases between. This CDR3 spans 14 amino acids. The CDR3 DNA sequence: TGTGCCAGCAGTTTCCAGACAAACACCGGGGAGCTGTTTTTT. Its protein product is CASSFQTNTGELFF.

The chain joins TRBV6-4 to TRBJ2-1, with TRBD2 matching 11 bases. With V trimmed by 4 bases and J by 9 bases, 11 bases remained unmatched. The CDR3 sequence is 16 residues long. Germline V CDR1 and CDR2: MRHNA, SNTAGT. The CDR3 loop reads CASSATGLAAAGEQFF. In DNA form, the CDR3 reads TGTGCCAGCAGTGCAACGGGACTAGCGGCGGCCGGTGAGCAGTTCTTC.

The chain has TRBV6-5 and TRBJ1-4; TRBD1 agrees at 7 bases. This CDR3 spans 15 amino acids. Per germline, CDR1 MNHEY and CDR2 SVGAGI. The V and J ends lost 2 bases and 8 bases, in that order; junction bases with no gene match: 8. CDR3 region: CASSYGRGRGEKLFF. The DNA for the CDR3 is TGTGCCAGCAGTTACGGAAGGGGGCGGGGGGAAAAACTGTTTTTT.

The chain employs TRBV7-9 and TRBJ1-3; D gene uncertain. The CDR3 sequence is 15 residues long. The germline V gene encodes CDR1 SEHNR and CDR2 FQNEAQ (reference sequence). V dropped 6 bases and J dropped 0 bases, with 12 bases sitting between them. The CDR3 DNA sequence: TGTGCCAGCAGTTCGGGCTCCCTCTCTGGAAACACCATATATTTT. Protein sequence: CASSSGSLSGNTIYF.

This clone occurred a few times. The chain's CDR3 is CASSYGVSTEAFF. The CDR3, as DNA: TGTGCCAGCAGTTACGGGGTTTCCACTGAAGCTTTCTTT. The chain employs TRBV6-5 and TRBJ1-1; no definite D call. The V end was cut by 2 bases, the J end by 4 bases, with 8 bases between. Germline CDR1 reads MNHEY; CDR2 reads SVGAGI. There are 13 residues in the CDR3.

The chain employs TRBV2 and TRBJ2-5, with 11 bases identical to TRBD2. With 9 bases clipped from V and 9 bases from J, the junction kept 15 bases outside the gene matches. Germline V gene data show CDR1 as SNHLY and CDR2 as FYNNEI. CDR3 size: 15 residues. The CDR3 bases are TGTGCCAGGACCATAGCGGGGGGGCGGTCGGGAGCCCAGTACTTC. Protein: CARTIAGGRSGAQYF.

The J gene is TRBJ2-5, the V gene TRBV6-5; D gene uncertain. The ends were cut back, 8 bases at V and 1 base at J, with 5 bases in the middle. CDR3 length: 11 amino acids. Germline CDR1 is MNHEY and CDR2 is SVGAGI. The CDR3 DNA reads as TGTGCCAGCGGTTCCCAAGAGACCCAGTACTTC. Translating gives CASGSQETQYF.

The chain links TRBV5-5 to TRBJ1-1, with 8 bases that match TRBD1. From germline, CDR1 is SGHKS and CDR2 YYEKEE (reference sequence). The CDR3 contains 15 residues. Losses at the gene ends were 4 bases for V and 1 base for J; bases not matched to a gene: 6. CDR3 DNA: TGTGCCAGCAGCCTCACCGGGACAGGGAACACTGAAGCTTTCTTT. Protein product: CASSLTGTGNTEAFF.

The V gene is TRBV27, the J gene TRBJ2-7, with D possibly being TRBD2 (5 bases). The CDR3 is made up of 15 amino acids. Germline V gene sequence: CDR1 MNHEY, CDR2 SMNVEV (reference sequence). With 0 bases removed from V and 5 bases from J, the gap between germline ends came to 14 bases. This chain's CDR3 is CASSLSRGYGHEQYF. The CDR3 DNA reads as TGTGCCAGCAGTTTATCGAGAGGGTACGGCCACGAGCAGTACTTC.

In its sample, this clone was seen a few times. The chain combines TRBV6-5 with TRBJ1-1; D is undetermined. Germline-derived CDR1 and CDR2 are MNHEY and SVGAGI. This CDR3 is built from 13 residues. The V end was cut by 0 bases, the J end by 4 bases, with 6 bases between. The DNA for the CDR3 is TGTGCCAGCAGTTACTCAGTAAGCACTGAAGCTTTCTTT. Its protein is CASSYSVSTEAFF.

This chain connects TRBV2 to TRBJ1-2, with a weak D call TRBD1 (6 bases). Trimming cost V 6 bases and J 2 bases, with 10 bases left between them. This CDR3 has 13 residues. Germline-derived CDR1 and CDR2 are SNHLY and FYNNEI. CDR3: CASSTDRNYGYTF. CDR3 nucleotide sequence: TGTGCCAGCAGCACGGACAGAAACTATGGCTACACCTTC.

This clone was picked up a small number of times. The genes are TRBV19 and TRBJ2-5; 9 positions agree with TRBD1. Per germline, CDR1 LNHDA and CDR2 SQIVND (reference sequence). The CDR3 is made up of 15 amino acids. The V segment lost 4 bases and the J segment 4 bases; nucleotides outside the gene matches: 7. The CDR3 bases are TGTGCCAGTAGTACTGGGACAGGGAGGCGAGAGACCCAGTACTTC. Translation gives CASSTGTGRRETQYF.

This clone ranks as medium-sized (0.01 to 0.1%). V is TRBV4-2 and J is TRBJ2-1; D not resolved. The CDR3 covers 12 residues. Looked up from germline, CDR1 is LGHNA and CDR2 is YNFKEQ. Trimming pared 1 base from V and 6 bases from J, leaving 4 bases between. The CDR3 sequence: CASSQGPNEQFF. As DNA, the CDR3 is TGTGCCAGCAGCCAAGGTCCCAATGAGCAGTTCTTC.

The chain carries TRBV7-8 and TRBJ2-7, with TRBD1 matching over 7 bases. V shed 5 bases, J shed 5 bases, and the junction held 6 bases outside the gene matches. CDR3 length: 13 residues. The germline gives CDR1 SGHVS, CDR2 FQNEAQ. The CDR3 DNA reads as TGTGCCAGCAGCGTAATACAGGGGAACGAGCAGTACTTC. Amino acids: CASSVIQGNEQYF.

The V call is TRBV18, the J call TRBJ1-5, with D possibly being TRBD1 (5 bases). V lost 1 base and J 6 bases, leaving 19 bases between the germline ends. Germline V CDR1 and CDR2: KGHSH, LQKENI. CDR3 length: 17 residues. This CDR3 is CASSPREGLGRGQPQHF. Here the CDR3 DNA reads TGTGCCAGCTCACCACGTGAAGGGCTGGGACGTGGTCAGCCCCAGCATTTT.

CDR3: CASSQDSLGVGQYF. For the CDR3, the DNA is TGCGCCAGCAGCCAAGACTCTCTAGGTGTTGGGCAGTATTTT. The chain carries TRBV4-1 and TRBJ2-3; D gene uncertain. The CDR3 contains 14 residues. Germline assignment: CDR1 MGHRA and CDR2 YSYEKL. V was pared by 0 bases and J by 11 bases, with 15 bases between.

This clone appeared once. The chain carries TRBV7-9 and TRBJ2-1; D is perhaps TRBD2 (6 bases). The CDR3 is made up of 18 amino acids. V lost 5 bases and J 0 bases, leaving 20 bases between the germline ends. From germline, CDR1 is SEHNR and CDR2 FQNEAQ (reference sequence). The CDR3 DNA reads as TGTGCCAGCAGCCAAAACCGGATTAGCGGTAGCTCCTACAATGAGCAGTTCTTC. Its translation is CASSQNRISGSSYNEQFF.

The chain links TRBV15 to TRBJ2-2, with D unclear. Germline loops: CDR1 LNHNV, CDR2 YYDKDF (reference sequence). The CDR3 loop spans 14 amino acids. The V end lost 0 bases, the J end lost 4 bases, and 6 bases lay between the germline ends. CDR3 protein: CATSRDRTTGELFF. The DNA of the CDR3 is TGTGCCACCAGCAGAGATAGAACCACCGGGGAGCTGTTTTTT.